This entry lists 21 T cell receptor beta chains sequenced from one sample in a study of blood T cell repertoires in COVID-19. The table came from immunoSEQ multiplex PCR; TCRdb's copy has only in-frame clones and leaves some out. The sample consists of 450,000 to 500,000 clones, around 85% of them appearing once. Sequencing input: peripheral blood. All receptors come from a human donor in a cohort sampled during active COVID-19.

The chain is built from TRBV5-1 and TRBJ2-1; TRBD2 agrees at 7 bases. The V segment lost 1 base and the J segment 8 bases; nucleotides outside the gene matches: 6. This CDR3 region has 14 residues. Germline CDR1 is SGHRS and CDR2 is YFSETQ. The CDR3 bases are TGCGCCAGCAGCTTGTTAGCTAGCGGAGATGAGCAGTTCTTC. It specifies CASSLLASGDEQFF.

The rearrangement links TRBV7-2 to TRBJ2-3; 8 nucleotides line up with TRBD2. The J segment lost 6 bases and the V segment lost 6 bases, leaving 8 bases of the junction unmatched. This CDR3 region has 14 residues. Germline assignment: CDR1 SGHTA and CDR2 FQGNSA. The CDR3, as DNA: TGTGCCAGCAGGGAGACCATAGCGGGGGATACGCAGTATTTT. Protein sequence: CASRETIAGDTQYF.

As regards this clone: At one boundary the junction diverges from the germline segment, which might be a read error. The chain links TRBV5-4 to TRBJ1-2; D possibly corresponds to TRBD1 (5 bases). Germline loops: CDR1 SGHNT, CDR2 YYREEE (reference sequence). The CDR3 length is 10 residues. CDR3 loop: CASWGYTPSF. CDR3 nucleotide sequence: TGTGCCAGCTGGGGCTACACTCCGTCATTC.

V is TRBV30 and J is TRBJ2-3, with no clear D. Trimming pared 5 bases from V and 7 bases from J, leaving 25 bases between. The CDR3 has 16 residues. Germline lookup yields CDR1 GTSNPN and CDR2 SVGIG (reference sequence). CDR3 sequence: CAWRKLGDAYLNTQYF. The CDR3 DNA sequence: TGTGCCTGGCGAAAGTTGGGCGATGCTTACCTTAATACGCAGTATTTT.

The chain carries TRBV21-1 and TRBJ2-3; the table's D call of TRBD1 was not tested on the DNA. TRBV21-1 counts as a pseudogene. This CDR3 is 15 amino acids long. The CDR3 sequence: CASSKWHRVTDTQYF. As DNA, the CDR3 is TGTGCCAGCAGCAAATGGCACAGGGTCACAGATACGCAGTATTTT.

This clone was seen a single time. The rearrangement links TRBV3-1 (or the pseudogene TRBV3-2) to TRBJ2-1, with TRBD1 matching 11 bases. Trimming cost V 4 bases and J 8 bases; bases outside gene matches: 4. CDR1 LGHDT and CDR2 YNNKEL come from the germline V gene (reference sequence). The length of the CDR3 is 14 residues. The CDR3 nucleotides read TGTGCCAGCAGCCGGACAGGGGGCTTCGATGAGCAGTTCTTC. Amino acid sequence: CASSRTGGFDEQFF.

This sequence joins TRBV2 and TRBJ2-7; tentative D call: TRBD1 (5 bases). The germline gives CDR1 SNHLY, CDR2 FYNNEI. Trimming took off 7 bases at V and 0 bases at J, with 13 bases between the two ends. The length of the CDR3 is 14 residues. The chain's CDR3 is CASTRQRSSYEQYF. The DNA of the CDR3 is TGTGCCAGCACGCGACAGCGAAGCTCCTACGAGCAGTACTTC.

This clone was recorded once. The rearrangement uses TRBV6-5 and TRBJ1-1, with 8 nucleotides matching TRBD1. The germline V gene encodes CDR1 MNHEY and CDR2 SVGAGI. V shed 7 bases and J 2 bases; nucleotides not matched to a gene: 6. The CDR3 is 14 amino acids. CDR3 residues: CASTLDRGNTEAFF. The DNA for the CDR3 is TGTGCCAGCACTCTCGACAGGGGCAACACTGAAGCTTTCTTT.

The chain combines TRBV5-1 with TRBJ2-7, with a possible D match to TRBD1 (6 bases). The CDR3 is made up of 17 amino acids. Per germline, CDR1 SGHRS and CDR2 YFSETQ. V lost 3 bases, J lost 3 bases, and 22 bases lay in between. The CDR3 nucleotides read TGCGCCAGCAGCTCCACCCTACAGGGCCGCACCCGCTACGAGCAGTACTTC. As protein: CASSSTLQGRTRYEQYF.

J is TRBJ1-1 and V is TRBV5-1; D may be TRBD1 (5 bases). Germline V gene lookup returns CDR1 SGHRS and CDR2 YFSETQ. Trimming took 3 bases from V and 1 from J, leaving 10 bases between them. The CDR3 length is 14 residues. This CDR3 reads CASSWGGTNTEAFF. Here the CDR3 DNA reads TGCGCCAGCAGCTGGGGGGGTACGAACACTGAAGCTTTCTTT.

The chain is built from TRBV3-1 (or the pseudogene TRBV3-2) and TRBJ1-2, with D perhaps TRBD1 (5 bases). This CDR3 is built from 15 residues. CDR1 and CDR2 from the germline V gene are LGHDT and YNNKEL (reference sequence). V lost 0 bases and J 7 bases, leaving 15 bases between the germline ends. CDR3 in amino acids: CASSQEFGGVGGYTF. The CDR3 nucleotides are TGTGCCAGCAGCCAAGAGTTCGGAGGGGTTGGTGGCTACACCTTC.

The chain combines TRBV19 with TRBJ1-1, with 10 bases identical to TRBD1. Germline V gives CDR1 LNHDA, CDR2 SQIVND (reference sequence). The CDR3 runs 14 residues. V shed 4 bases and J 11 bases; nucleotides not matched to a gene: 10. The CDR3, as DNA: TGTGCCAGTAGTACCGCCGGGACAGGGGAGACGGCTTTCTTT. It codes for CASSTAGTGETAFF.

This chain links TRBV30 with TRBJ1-1; maybe TRBD1 (5 bases). Trimming took 7 bases from V and 3 from J, leaving 18 bases between them. From germline, CDR1 is GTSNPN and CDR2 SVGIG (reference sequence). The CDR3 has 14 residues. CDR3 nucleotide sequence: TGTGCCTCCGACGCGGGGCAGATCGACACTGAAGCTTTCTTT. The encoded protein is CASDAGQIDTEAFF.

The chain is built from TRBV7-9 and TRBJ1-1, with D perhaps TRBD1 (5 bases). CDR3 length: 14 residues. The germline V gene encodes CDR1 SEHNR and CDR2 FQNEAQ (reference sequence). V was pared by 1 base and J by 6 bases, with 12 bases between. CDR3 residues: CASSLEGAVSEAFF. The CDR3 DNA sequence: TGTGCCAGCAGCTTAGAAGGGGCGGTATCTGAAGCTTTCTTT. The whole variable domain, remainder taken from reference TRBV7-9 and TRBJ1-1, is DTGVSQNPRHKITKRGQNVTFRCDPISEHNRLYWYRQTLGQGPEFLTYFQNEAQLEKSRLLSDRFSAERPKGSFSTLEIQRTEQGDSAMYLCASSLEGAVSEAFFGQGTRLTVV.

The chain recombines TRBV15 with TRBJ2-7; TRBD2 is a possible D gene (5 bases). The length of the CDR3 is 14 residues. Germline values: CDR1 LNHNV, CDR2 YYDKDF (reference sequence). Trimming took off 0 bases at V and 7 bases at J, with 13 bases between the two ends. The CDR3 loop is CATSREQDYVEQYF. The CDR3 bases are TGTGCCACCAGCAGAGAACAAGACTACGTTGAGCAGTACTTC. Combining the CDR3 with reference TRBV15 and TRBJ2-7 gives the whole variable domain DAMVIQNPRYQVTQFGKPVTLSCSQTLNHNVMYWYQQKSSQAPKLLFHYYDKDFNNEADTPDNFQSRRPNTSFCFLDIRSPGLGDTAMYLCATSREQDYVEQYFGPGTRLTVT.

This clone came up once. This chain connects TRBV7-9 to TRBJ2-3; D gene uncertain. CDR1 and CDR2 (germline): SEHNR, FQNEAQ (reference sequence). The V end was cut by 6 bases, the J end by 2 bases, with 12 bases between. The CDR3 is 14 amino acids. The CDR3 sequence: CASRLSALTDTQYF. For the CDR3, the DNA is TGTGCCAGCAGGCTAAGCGCCCTCACAGATACGCAGTATTTT.

The chain combines TRBV18 with TRBJ1-1, with 8 bases identical to TRBD1. This CDR3 has 17 amino acids. Germline-derived CDR1 and CDR2 are KGHSH and LQKENI. After removal of 1 base from V and 1 base from J, the junction contained 8 bases not matched to a gene. This CDR3 reads CASSPLAYTGGNTEAFF. The CDR3 coding sequence is TGTGCCAGCTCACCACTCGCCTACACAGGGGGGAACACTGAAGCTTTCTTT. Variable domain in full (rest from reference TRBV18 and TRBJ1-1): NAGVMQNPRHLVRRRGQEARLRCSPMKGHSHVYWYRQLPEEGLKFMVYLQKENIIDESGMPKERFSAEFPKEGPSILRIQQVVRGDSAAYFCASSPLAYTGGNTEAFFGQGTRLTVV.

This clone is a singleton in its sample. Compared with germline, one end of the junction differs, possibly owing to a read error. CDR3 in DNA: TGTGCTAGCAGCCCCGAGCGGACCTCCTACAATGAGCAGTTCTTC. Translation gives CASSPERTSYNEQFF. This sequence joins TRBV7-7 and TRBJ2-1; TRBD2 is a possible D gene (5 bases). In germline, CDR1 is SSHAT, CDR2 FNYEAQ (reference sequence). The CDR3 totals 15 residues.

The chain recombines TRBV5-6 with TRBJ1-5, with a tentative D call TRBD1 (6 bases). This CDR3 has 14 residues. Trimming shortened V by 2 bases and J by 6 bases, and 12 bases separated the two germline ends. Germline values: CDR1 SGHDT, CDR2 YYEEEE. Here the CDR3 DNA reads TGTGCCAGCAGCTTAAACAGGGTATTTCAGCCCCAGCATTTT. It yields the protein CASSLNRVFQPQHF. Together with reference TRBV5-6 and TRBJ1-5, the CDR3 gives the full variable domain: DAGVTQSPTHLIKTRGQQVTLRCSPKSGHDTVSWYQQALGQGPQFIFQYYEEEERQRGNFPDRFSGHQFPNYSSELNVNALLLGDSALYLCASSLNRVFQPQHFGDGTRLSIL.

This clone was picked up a small number of times. The chain couples TRBV28 to TRBJ1-6, with TRBD1 matching 10 bases. J was trimmed by 9 bases and V by 8 bases; bases with no gene match: 4. Germline values: CDR1 MDHEN, CDR2 SYDVKM. The CDR3 contains 13 residues. This CDR3 is CASEGQGSSPLHF. DNA for the CDR3: TGTGCCAGCGAGGGACAGGGGAGTTCACCCCTCCACTTT.

The V call is TRBV2, the J call TRBJ2-4, with a weak D call TRBD1 (5 bases). Trimming took off 1 base at V and 0 bases at J, with 10 bases between the two ends. The CDR3 totals 16 residues. The germline V gene has CDR1 SNHLY and CDR2 FYNNEI. The CDR3 sequence: CASSEDDSLAKNIQYF. Written as DNA, the CDR3 is TGTGCCAGCAGTGAAGATGACAGCCTAGCCAAAAACATTCAGTACTTC.